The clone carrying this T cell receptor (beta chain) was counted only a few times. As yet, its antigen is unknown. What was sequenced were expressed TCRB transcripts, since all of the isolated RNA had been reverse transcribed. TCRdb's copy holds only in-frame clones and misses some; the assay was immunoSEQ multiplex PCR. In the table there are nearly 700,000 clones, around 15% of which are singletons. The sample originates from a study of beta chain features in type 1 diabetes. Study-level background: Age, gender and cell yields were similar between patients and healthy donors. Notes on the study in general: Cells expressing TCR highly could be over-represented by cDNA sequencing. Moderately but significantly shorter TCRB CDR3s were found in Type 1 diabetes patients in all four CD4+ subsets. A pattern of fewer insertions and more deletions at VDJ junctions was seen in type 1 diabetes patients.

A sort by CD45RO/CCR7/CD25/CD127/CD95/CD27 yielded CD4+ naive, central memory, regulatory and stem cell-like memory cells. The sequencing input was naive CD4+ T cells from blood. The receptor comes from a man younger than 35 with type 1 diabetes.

The chain's CDR3 is CASSSTGTGRLYEQYF. In DNA form, the CDR3 reads TGTGCCAGCAGCTCTACCGGGACAGGGAGGCTCTACGAGCAGTACTTC. The chain combines TRBV7-2 with TRBJ2-7, with 9 nucleotides matching TRBD1. The junction had 10 bases not matched to a gene; V was cut back by 4 bases and J by 3 bases. Germline CDR1 SGHTA, CDR2 FQGNSA. The CDR3 covers 16 residues. The complete variable domain, with remaining parts taken from reference TRBV7-2 and TRBJ2-7, reads GAGVSQSPSNKVTEKGKDVELRCDPISGHTALYWYRQSLGQGLEFLIYFQGNSAPDKSGLPSDRFSAERTGGSVSTLTIQRTQQEDSAVYLCASSSTGTGRLYEQYFGPGTRLTVT.